A selection of T cell receptor beta chains follows, all from one sample in a study of regulatory T cells in long-lasting Graves disease. TCRdb passed the multiplex PCR reads through MiXCR, listing each CDR3 protein once. The profile shows more than 450,000 distinct CDR3 sequences, roughly 17% of them singletons. The data also belong to a second study, concerning T cells in Graves' hyperthyroidism and ophthalmopathy.

Sequences were derived from peripheral blood mononuclear cells (PBMCs), sampled at new diagnosis, from a patient treated with antithyroid drugs. Receptors were obtained from a man aged 40-49 years with Graves disease. Both conserved end residues are part of each CDR3. Each record gives: V gene, D gene, J gene, CDR3 protein. The D gene is left open where the match is weak.

V gene: TRBV20-1; D gene: TRBD2; J gene: TRBJ2-7; CDR3 protein: CSAPTLGLAGVEQYF
V gene: TRBV18; D gene: -; J gene: TRBJ1-6; CDR3 protein: CASSTGTAPGTLHF
V gene: TRBV7-9; D gene: -; J gene: TRBJ2-7; CDR3 protein: CASSRPDYEQYF
V gene: TRBV12-5; D gene: -; J gene: TRBJ2-3; CDR3 protein: CASGLVLDIQYFGAGTYTDTQYF
V gene: TRBV5-6; D gene: TRBD1; J gene: TRBJ1-1; CDR3 protein: CASSPSTGWGITEAFF
V gene: TRBV7-9; D gene: -; J gene: TRBJ2-1; CDR3 protein: CASSFGLNEQFF
V gene: TRBV20-1; D gene: -; J gene: TRBJ2-7; CDR3 protein: CSARDQRRASYEQYF
V gene: TRBV29-1; D gene: TRBD1; J gene: TRBJ2-5; CDR3 protein: CSVLDREETQYF
V gene: TRBV28; D gene: TRBD2; J gene: TRBJ2-5; CDR3 protein: CASRLAGSETQYF
V gene: TRBV28; D gene: TRBD2; J gene: TRBJ2-3; CDR3 protein: CASSLSQREGEDTQYF
V gene: TRBV7-8; D gene: -; J gene: TRBJ2-1; CDR3 protein: CASSPPRPNEQFF
V gene: TRBV29-1; D gene: TRBD1; J gene: TRBJ2-7; CDR3 protein: CSVETGTGSFGQYF
V gene: TRBV6-2/TRBV6-3; D gene: -; J gene: TRBJ2-7; CDR3 protein: CASSYRGKNYEQYF
V gene: TRBV15; D gene: -; J gene: TRBJ2-7; CDR3 protein: CATSRASDEQYF
V gene: TRBV9; D gene: TRBD1; J gene: TRBJ2-5; CDR3 protein: CASSAGQGYETQYF
V gene: TRBV5-1; D gene: -; J gene: TRBJ1-2; CDR3 protein: CASSSDAEYYGYTF
V gene: TRBV28; D gene: -; J gene: TRBJ1-1; CDR3 protein: CASSFPGLAEAFF
V gene: TRBV12-3/TRBV12-4; D gene: -; J gene: TRBJ1-1; CDR3 protein: CASSLQGSFGTEAFF
V gene: TRBV11-2; D gene: -; J gene: TRBJ2-1; CDR3 protein: CASSLWADHPSYNEQFF
V gene: TRBV6-1; D gene: TRBD1; J gene: TRBJ2-1; CDR3 protein: CASSLGTAHNEQFF
V gene: TRBV4-1; D gene: -; J gene: TRBJ2-1; CDR3 protein: CASSLPLGHEQFF
V gene: TRBV5-1; D gene: -; J gene: TRBJ1-3; CDR3 protein: CASSFGRDFDTIYF
V gene: TRBV20-1; D gene: TRBD1; J gene: TRBJ1-1; CDR3 protein: CSARVAGTGVNTEAFF
V gene: TRBV2; D gene: -; J gene: TRBJ2-3; CDR3 protein: CASARGRSADTQYF
V gene: TRBV30; D gene: -; J gene: TRBJ1-2; CDR3 protein: CAWSRDFYGYTF
V gene: TRBV30; D gene: -; J gene: TRBJ2-7; CDR3 protein: CAWSVGDVGQYF
V gene: TRBV20-1; D gene: TRBD2; J gene: TRBJ2-7; CDR3 protein: CSVGTSGGYEQYF
V gene: TRBV14; D gene: -; J gene: TRBJ2-7; CDR3 protein: CASSQVNSYEQYF
V gene: TRBV12-3/TRBV12-4; D gene: TRBD2; J gene: TRBJ2-1; CDR3 protein: CASRPTGREYNEQFF
V gene: TRBV12-3/TRBV12-4; D gene: -; J gene: TRBJ1-2; CDR3 protein: CASSLPGGFKSNYGYTF
V gene: TRBV20-1; D gene: TRBD1; J gene: TRBJ1-4; CDR3 protein: CSARDRGEKLLF
V gene: TRBV5-5; D gene: TRBD2; J gene: TRBJ2-3; CDR3 protein: CASSLVFLREIKDTQYF
V gene: TRBV6-1; D gene: TRBD1; J gene: TRBJ2-7; CDR3 protein: CASSETGDYEQYF
V gene: TRBV4-1; D gene: -; J gene: TRBJ1-5; CDR3 protein: CASSQEGRGNQPQHF
V gene: TRBV7-2; D gene: -; J gene: TRBJ2-5; CDR3 protein: CASSHRRVVETQYF
V gene: TRBV12-3/TRBV12-4; D gene: TRBD2; J gene: TRBJ2-7; CDR3 protein: CASSFSGRGYEQYF
V gene: TRBV19; D gene: TRBD1; J gene: TRBJ2-1; CDR3 protein: CASRNRGSSYNEQFF
V gene: TRBV29-1; D gene: -; J gene: TRBJ2-2; CDR3 protein: CSVGGFTGELFF
V gene: TRBV28; D gene: TRBD2; J gene: TRBJ2-5; CDR3 protein: CASSRGTIREETQYF
V gene: TRBV29-1; D gene: -; J gene: TRBJ2-7; CDR3 protein: CSVRVGTETYEQYF
V gene: TRBV27; D gene: TRBD1; J gene: TRBJ2-7; CDR3 protein: CASSARDREYEQYF
V gene: TRBV20-1; D gene: TRBD1; J gene: TRBJ2-4; CDR3 protein: CSARTGGIAKNIQYF
V gene: TRBV7-9; D gene: -; J gene: TRBJ2-2; CDR3 protein: CASLALGAPGELFF
V gene: TRBV6-1; D gene: TRBD1; J gene: TRBJ2-3; CDR3 protein: CATRTGATDTQYF
V gene: TRBV5-1; D gene: TRBD1; J gene: TRBJ2-1; CDR3 protein: CASSLSGQLTYNEQFF
V gene: TRBV28; D gene: TRBD2; J gene: TRBJ2-3; CDR3 protein: CASSLKSSGSSGDTQYF
V gene: TRBV10-2; D gene: -; J gene: TRBJ1-1; CDR3 protein: CASHTMNTEAFF
V gene: TRBV12-5; D gene: -; J gene: TRBJ1-1; CDR3 protein: CASLQGVNTEAFF
V gene: TRBV12-3/TRBV12-4; D gene: TRBD1; J gene: TRBJ2-7; CDR3 protein: CASSFGTGQEQYF
V gene: TRBV7-2; D gene: TRBD1; J gene: TRBJ1-5; CDR3 protein: CASSLDTGGNQPQHF
V gene: TRBV7-3; D gene: -; J gene: TRBJ2-2; CDR3 protein: CASTNGGRGGELFF